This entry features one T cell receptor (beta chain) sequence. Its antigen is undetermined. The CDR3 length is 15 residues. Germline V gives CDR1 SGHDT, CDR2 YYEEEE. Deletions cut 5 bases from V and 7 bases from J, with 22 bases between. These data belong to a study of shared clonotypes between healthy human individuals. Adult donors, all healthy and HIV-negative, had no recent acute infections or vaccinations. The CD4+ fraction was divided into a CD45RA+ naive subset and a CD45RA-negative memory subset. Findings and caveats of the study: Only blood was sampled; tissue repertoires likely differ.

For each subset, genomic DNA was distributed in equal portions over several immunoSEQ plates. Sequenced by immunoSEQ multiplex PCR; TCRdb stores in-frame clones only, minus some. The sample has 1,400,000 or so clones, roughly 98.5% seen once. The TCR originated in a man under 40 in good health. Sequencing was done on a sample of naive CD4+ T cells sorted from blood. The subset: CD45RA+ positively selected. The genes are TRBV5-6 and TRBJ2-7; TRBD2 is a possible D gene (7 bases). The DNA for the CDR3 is TGTGCCAGCAGGCTGGGGGCGGCGGGAGTGTGGGAGCAGTACTTC. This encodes CASRLGAAGVWEQYF.